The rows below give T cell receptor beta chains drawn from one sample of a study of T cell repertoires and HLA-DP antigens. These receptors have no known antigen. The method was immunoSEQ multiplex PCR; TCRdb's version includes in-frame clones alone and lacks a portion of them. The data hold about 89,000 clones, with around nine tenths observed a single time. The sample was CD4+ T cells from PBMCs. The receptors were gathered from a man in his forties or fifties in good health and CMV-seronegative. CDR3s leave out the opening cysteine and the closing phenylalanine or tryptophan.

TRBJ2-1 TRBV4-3 ASSQEPVGNEQF
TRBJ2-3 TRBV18 ASSPWSGAGDTQY
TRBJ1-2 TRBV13 ASSRTGDYGYT
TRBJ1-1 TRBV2 ASSVTGGVSEAF
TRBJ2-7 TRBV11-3 ASSQGPSSYEQY
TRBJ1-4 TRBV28 ASSLSATNEKLF
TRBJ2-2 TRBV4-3 ASSQRDSTGELF
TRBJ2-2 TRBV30 AWKGTGELF
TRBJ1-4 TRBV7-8 ASSLRDPGGEKLF
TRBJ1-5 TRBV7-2 ASSFLRASNQPQH
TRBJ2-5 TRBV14 ASSQIRGFQETQY
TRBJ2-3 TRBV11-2 ASSSGSGGARGTQY
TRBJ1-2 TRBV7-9 ASSLGATNYGYT
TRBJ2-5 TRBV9 ASSVGGTYQETQY
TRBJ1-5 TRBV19 ASSREQGAGQPQH
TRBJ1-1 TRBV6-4 ASSEQGRSTEAF
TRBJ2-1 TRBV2 ASSPLAGEANEQF
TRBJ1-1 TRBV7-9 ASSPLGQKNTEAF
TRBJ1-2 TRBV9 ASSEGTGGVYGYT
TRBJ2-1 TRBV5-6 ASSLVAEREQF
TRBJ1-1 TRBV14 ASSPRTGNTEAF
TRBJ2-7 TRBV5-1 ASSLEGGPGYEQY
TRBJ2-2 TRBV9 ASSVDRRDRGNGELF
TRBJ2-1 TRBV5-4 ASSSSGSLYNEQF
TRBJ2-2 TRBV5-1 ASRPNTGELF
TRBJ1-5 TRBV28 ASSTSGRLNQPQH
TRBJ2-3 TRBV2 ATKRVSGSTDTQY
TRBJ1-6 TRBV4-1 ASSRRNSPLH
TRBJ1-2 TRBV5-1 ASSPDAGAYGYT
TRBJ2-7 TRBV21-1 ASSVRTTYEQY
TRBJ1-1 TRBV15 ATSRDGVSRGLGTEAF
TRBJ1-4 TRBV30 AWSGGPNEKLF
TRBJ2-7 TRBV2 ASRWGPSYEQY